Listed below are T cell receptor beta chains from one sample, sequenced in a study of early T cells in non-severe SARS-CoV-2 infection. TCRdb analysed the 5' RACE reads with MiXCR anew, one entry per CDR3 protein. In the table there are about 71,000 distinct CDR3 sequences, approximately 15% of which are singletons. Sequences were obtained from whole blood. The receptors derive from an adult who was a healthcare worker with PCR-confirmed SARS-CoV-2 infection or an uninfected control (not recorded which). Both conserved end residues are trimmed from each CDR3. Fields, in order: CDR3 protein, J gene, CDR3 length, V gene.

CDR3aa: ASHGTATNYGYT
j_gene: TRBJ1-2
len: 12
v_gene: TRBV6-5

CDR3aa: ASSPGLSPTTNEKLF
j_gene: TRBJ1-4
len: 15
v_gene: TRBV7-9

CDR3aa: ASSQLQSGGYT
j_gene: TRBJ1-2
len: 11
v_gene: TRBV14

CDR3aa: ASSYGAGVSYNEQF
j_gene: TRBJ2-1
len: 14
v_gene: TRBV6-2/TRBV6-3

CDR3aa: ASSATGTGLDTQY
j_gene: TRBJ2-3
len: 13
v_gene: TRBV9

CDR3aa: ASSQEAGWNTIY
j_gene: TRBJ1-3
len: 12
v_gene: TRBV4-1

CDR3aa: ASSPQGAQKGNTIY
j_gene: TRBJ1-3
len: 14
v_gene: TRBV18

CDR3aa: ASSPAQGARNTIY
j_gene: TRBJ1-3
len: 13
v_gene: TRBV28

CDR3aa: ASSPAPGRTNTEAF
j_gene: TRBJ1-1
len: 14
v_gene: TRBV18

CDR3aa: SVERQGLHTEAF
j_gene: TRBJ1-1
len: 12
v_gene: TRBV29-1

CDR3aa: ASSVGLGSKPQH
j_gene: TRBJ1-5
len: 12
v_gene: TRBV2

CDR3aa: SARDTLGGYT
j_gene: TRBJ1-2
len: 10
v_gene: TRBV20-1

CDR3aa: AWSLGQGGQPQH
j_gene: TRBJ1-5
len: 12
v_gene: TRBV30

CDR3aa: SAERQVAIHEQY
j_gene: TRBJ2-7
len: 12
v_gene: TRBV20-1

CDR3aa: ASRGGNENIQY
j_gene: TRBJ2-4
len: 11
v_gene: TRBV7-9

CDR3aa: ASSQEGNTGELF
j_gene: TRBJ2-2
len: 12
v_gene: TRBV5-1

CDR3aa: ASKDIGTLAKNIQY
j_gene: TRBJ2-4
len: 14
v_gene: TRBV2

CDR3aa: ASSEQGAFQPQH
j_gene: TRBJ1-5
len: 12
v_gene: TRBV25-1

CDR3aa: ASSDTPAKLF
j_gene: TRBJ1-4
len: 10
v_gene: TRBV25-1

CDR3aa: ASTSGGVETQY
j_gene: TRBJ2-5
len: 11
v_gene: TRBV28

CDR3aa: ASGLVLGAYNEQF
j_gene: TRBJ2-1
len: 13
v_gene: TRBV12-5

CDR3aa: ASSYGQVNSPLH
j_gene: TRBJ1-6
len: 12
v_gene: TRBV6-5

CDR3aa: ASSYPPTQQNTEAF
j_gene: TRBJ1-1
len: 14
v_gene: TRBV6-6

CDR3aa: ASSGRQANKSSYNSPLH
j_gene: TRBJ1-6
len: 17
v_gene: TRBV6-6